This is a list of T cell receptor beta chains from one sample in a study of Graves' ophthalmopathy and Graves' hyperthyroidism. TCRdb analysed the multiplex PCR reads with MiXCR anew, one entry per CDR3 protein. The sample yields roughly 380,000 distinct CDR3 sequences, 15% seen once. The specimen sequenced was peripheral blood. The receptors were gathered from a woman aged 18-30 years with stable Graves' hyperthyroidism. Each CDR3 is given with its conserved first and last residue. The D gene is left open where the match is weak. Expanded clones get a size class; other rows say once, few or many, or leave the size out.

d_gene	j_gene	abundance	v_gene	CDR3aa	CDR3nt
.	TRBJ1-1	many	TRBV20-1	CSAKHRVGEAFF	TGCAGTGCTAAACACCGCGTGGGGGAAGCTTTCTTT
TRBD1	TRBJ2-7	many	TRBV5-1	CASSLVTGTSYEQYF	TGCGCCAGCAGCTTAGTGACAGGGACCTCCTACGAGCAGTACTTC
.	TRBJ1-1	few	TRBV5-5	CASSLWDNTEAFF	TGTGCCAGCAGCTTGTGGGACAACACTGAAGCTTTCTTT
.	TRBJ1-5	.	TRBV27	CASSLSGRTDSNQPQHF	TGTGCCAGCAGTCTATCGGGACGGACCGATAGCAATCAGCCCCAGCATTTT
.	TRBJ2-1	.	TRBV24-1	CATSAGNEKFF	TGTGCCACCAGTGCGGGTAATGAGAAGTTCTTC
.	TRBJ1-5	many	TRBV4-1	CASSQVLGGTNQPQHF	TGCGCCAGCAGCCAGGTTCTCGGAGGGACCAATCAGCCCCAGCATTTT
.	TRBJ1-5	many	TRBV7-2	CASSLAIFSNQPQHF	TGTGCCAGCAGCTTAGCGATTTTTAGCAATCAGCCCCAGCATTTT
.	TRBJ2-7	many	TRBV6-2/TRBV6-3	CASESRDSYEQYF	TGTGCCAGCGAGTCGCGGGACTCCTACGAGCAGTACTTC
.	TRBJ1-2	many	TRBV19	CASNEGKIYGYTF	TGTGCCAGTAACGAGGGGAAGATCTATGGCTACACCTTC
TRBD1	TRBJ1-1	many	TRBV7-3	CASSPTGRSNTEAFF	TGTGCCAGCAGCCCGACAGGGCGGTCGAACACTGAAGCTTTCTTT
.	TRBJ1-6	many	TRBV12-3/TRBV12-4	CASSRGLNNSPLHF	TGTGCCAGCAGCCGGGGCCTTAATAATTCACCCCTCCACTTT
TRBD1	TRBJ1-5	many	TRBV19	CASNRGPKQPQHF	TGTGCCAGTAACAGGGGACCTAAGCAGCCCCAGCATTTT
.	TRBJ2-7	many	TRBV12-3/TRBV12-4	CASRPDMSYEQYF	TGTGCCAGCAGGCCTGACATGTCCTACGAGCAGTACTTC
.	TRBJ2-7	.	TRBV2	CASSGGSTYEQYF	TGTGCCAGCAGTGGGGGGTCCACCTACGAGCAGTACTTC
.	TRBJ2-7	many	TRBV5-6	CASSPVGPQSYEQYF	TGTGCCAGCAGCCCAGTGGGACCCCAGAGCTACGAGCAGTACTTC
.	TRBJ1-1	many	TRBV7-7	CASSLEHGTEAFF	TGTGCTAGCAGCTTAGAGCACGGAACTGAAGCTTTCTTT
.	TRBJ1-1	many	TRBV20-1	CSASSRVSSKAEAFF	TGCAGTGCTTCTTCCAGGGTTAGTTCGAAGGCTGAAGCTTTCTTT